The 30 T cell receptor beta chains below all came from one sample that was sequenced in a study of T cell responses to AZD1222 COVID-19 vaccine. Repertoires were generated with immunoSEQ multiplex PCR, while TCRdb's copy carries only in-frame clones and drops some. In the table there are 130,000 to 150,000 clones, about 92% of which are singletons. The material sequenced was peripheral blood, taken after recovery from COVID-19. The origin of the receptors is an adult who had recovered from COVID-19.

V usage is TRBV28 and J usage is TRBJ2-3; 8 bases agree with TRBD2. V was clipped by 6 bases and J by 4 bases; unmatched bases: 12. CDR1 and CDR2 (germline): MDHEN, SYDVKM. The CDR3 is 16 amino acids. The CDR3 DNA reads as TGTGCCAGCAGCTCCTCAGCGGGAGCCGGCCCAGATACGCAGTATTTT. Its translation is CASSSSAGAGPDTQYF.

This chain uses TRBV28 with TRBJ2-1; no reliable D call. The germline V gene has CDR1 MDHEN and CDR2 SYDVKM. CDR3 size: 15 residues. Between the trimmed V and J ends, which lost 5 bases and 7 bases, there was a span of 18 bases. The CDR3 DNA reads as TGTGCCAGCAGTCCCCACCGGACGGAACGAAATGAGCAGTTCTTC. Translated, it gives CASSPHRTERNEQFF. Full variable domain (remainder filled in from reference TRBV28 and TRBJ2-1): DVKVTQSSRYLVKRTGEKVFLECVQDMDHENMFWYRQDPGLGLRLIYFSYDVKMKEKGDIPEGYSVSREKKERFSLILESASTNQTSMYLCASSPHRTERNEQFFGPGTRLTVL.

This clone has just one count. The chain couples TRBV5-1 to TRBJ1-6; D remains unclear. The CDR3 runs 14 residues. Germline V lookup: CDR1 SGHRS, CDR2 YFSETQ. V dropped 0 bases and J dropped 8 bases, with 9 bases sitting between them. The DNA of the CDR3 is TGCGCCAGCAGCTTGGACAGTCTGGATTCACCCCTCCACTTT. Its translation: CASSLDSLDSPLHF.

The chain recombines TRBV7-2 with TRBJ2-3; 7 nucleotides line up with TRBD2. Germline CDR1 SGHTA, CDR2 FQGNSA. The length of the CDR3 is 20 residues. Germline trimming cut 0 bases from V and 0 bases from J; bases unmatched to any gene: 15. The CDR3 region has the DNA TGTGCCAGCAGCTTAGCGAGGCAGGAGCGGGGATATACTAGCACAGATACGCAGTATTTT. Translating gives CASSLARQERGYTSTDTQYF.

The chain combines TRBV30 with TRBJ2-5; 9 positions match TRBD2. CDR3 length equals 16 residues. Trimming at V came to 0 bases and at J to 1 base, leaving 6 bases not matched to a gene. CDR1 and CDR2 (germline): GTSNPN, SVGIG (reference sequence). The CDR3, as DNA: TGTGCCTGGAGTGTCCCGACTAGCGGCCGCCAAGAGACCCAGTACTTC. It codes for CAWSVPTSGRQETQYF.

The chain links TRBV7-2 to TRBJ2-7, with D perhaps matching TRBD1 (5 bases). From germline, CDR1 is SGHTA and CDR2 FQGNSA. V was shortened by 3 bases and J by 3 bases, with 9 bases between the two germline ends. The CDR3 is 13 amino acids. The CDR3 here is CASSFWGSYEQYF. DNA for the CDR3: TGTGCCAGCAGCTTTTGGGGCAGCTACGAGCAGTACTTC.

This clone appeared a single time. V and J are TRBV7-2 and TRBJ2-3; 13 bases align to TRBD2. The CDR3 totals 16 residues. CDR1 is SGHTA, CDR2 FQGNSA, per germline. V was clipped by 4 bases and J by 4 bases; unmatched bases: 5. CDR3 sequence reads: CASSSGLAGLADTQYF. In DNA, the CDR3 is TGTGCCAGCAGCTCGGGACTAGCGGGACTCGCAGATACGCAGTATTTT.

This clone was recorded only once. V and J are TRBV6-5 and TRBJ2-7; D possibly corresponds to TRBD1 (5 bases). Trimming took 6 bases from V and 5 from J, leaving 8 bases between them. The germline V gene has CDR1 MNHEY and CDR2 SVGAGI. The CDR3 contains 11 residues. This CDR3 is CASRRRDEQYF. The CDR3 DNA reads TGTGCCAGCAGGCGCAGGGACGAGCAGTACTTC.

The rearrangement joins TRBV5-1 to TRBJ2-2; D not resolved. The CDR3 is 13 amino acids. V was pared by 4 bases and J by 5 bases, with 9 bases between. Germline values: CDR1 SGHRS, CDR2 YFSETQ. This CDR3 is CASSGRRTGELFF. For the CDR3, the DNA is TGCGCCAGCAGCGGACGACGGACCGGGGAGCTGTTTTTT.

The genes are TRBV6-1 and TRBJ2-7, with D maybe TRBD2 (6 bases). The germline CDR1 and CDR2 sequences are MNHNS and SASEGT. The CDR3 sequence is 15 residues long. The V end was cut by 2 bases, the J end by 1 base, with 12 bases between. The CDR3 is CASSEWGLKSYEQYF. The CDR3, as DNA: TGTGCCAGCAGTGAATGGGGACTGAAATCCTACGAGCAGTACTTC.

The table lists this clone with a count of one. The chain recombines TRBV28 with TRBJ2-7, with a weak D call TRBD2 (5 bases). CDR3 size: 14 residues. Germline V gene sequence: CDR1 MDHEN, CDR2 SYDVKM. Trimming took off 1 base at V and 2 bases at J, with 9 bases between the two ends. DNA of the CDR3: TGTGCCAGCAGTTTATACACGGGAACCTACGAGCAGTACTTC. Its protein product is CASSLYTGTYEQYF.

This chain connects TRBV7-6 to TRBJ2-1; 9 bases line up with TRBD1. This CDR3 is 16 amino acids long. Germline-derived CDR1 and CDR2 are SGHVS and FNYEAQ. The trim removed 4 bases at V and 7 bases at J, leaving 11 bases unmatched. The CDR3, as DNA: TGTGCCAGCAGCTCTAGCTCCGGGACAGGGAGGAATGAGCAGTTCTTC. This sequence encodes CASSSSSGTGRNEQFF.

The CDR3 region is CASSEGMGQARRDNQPQHF. The CDR3 DNA sequence: TGTGCCAGCAGTGAAGGGATGGGACAGGCCAGGAGGGACAATCAGCCCCAGCATTTT. This chain links TRBV6-1 with TRBJ1-5; 8 bases are a match to TRBD1. Germline lookup yields CDR1 MNHNS and CDR2 SASEGT. This CDR3 is built from 19 residues. V was clipped by 1 base and J by 3 bases; unmatched bases: 14.

The rearrangement joins TRBV13 to TRBJ1-1; no firm D call. V lost 2 bases and J 0 bases, leaving 7 bases between the germline ends. Germline lookup yields CDR1 PRHDT and CDR2 FYEKMQ (reference sequence). The CDR3 is made up of 14 amino acids. CDR3 nucleotide sequence: TGTGCCAGCAGCTTACCCCGAATGAACACTGAAGCTTTCTTT. This codes for CASSLPRMNTEAFF.

The chain uses TRBV28 and TRBJ2-7; the D gene is possibly TRBD2 (6 bases). This CDR3 region has 12 residues. CDR1 MDHEN and CDR2 SYDVKM come from the germline V gene. Trimming left V 7 bases short and J 1 base short, with 8 bases between. The CDR3 DNA follows: TGTGCCAGCACAGGGAGGTCCTACGAGCAGTACTTC. It codes for CASTGRSYEQYF.

V and J are TRBV2 and TRBJ1-5; 8 bases fit TRBD1. The germline V gene encodes CDR1 SNHLY and CDR2 FYNNEI. The junction had 8 bases not matched to a gene; V was cut back by 7 bases and J by 6 bases. The CDR3 extends over 14 amino acids. For the CDR3, the DNA is TGTGCCAGCACCCTTCAGGGGGCCGTTCAGCCCCAGCATTTT. Amino acids: CASTLQGAVQPQHF.

V gene TRBV5-6 combines with J gene TRBJ1-2; TRBD1 agrees at 9 bases. Germline V gene sequence: CDR1 SGHDT, CDR2 YYEEEE. Trimming removed 2 bases from V and 4 bases from J; junction bases left unmatched: 3. The CDR3 contains 14 residues. CDR3 sequence (DNA): TGTGCCAGCAGCTTTGGGACAGGGAGCTATGGCTACACCTTC. Protein product: CASSFGTGSYGYTF.

V and J are TRBV11-2 and TRBJ1-3, with D tentatively TRBD1 (5 bases). CDR1 and CDR2 from the germline V gene are SGHAT and FQNNGV. V lost 1 base and J lost 2, with 9 bases in between. This CDR3 has 15 amino acids. In DNA form, the CDR3 reads TGTGCCAGCAGCTTAGGCGCAGGGCCTGGAAACACCATATATTTT. As protein: CASSLGAGPGNTIYF.

The V call is TRBV24-1, the J call TRBJ2-3; 7 bases are a match to TRBD1. The CDR3 is made up of 14 amino acids. V lost 5 bases and J lost 4; bases outside the gene matches: 5. CDR1 is KGHDR, CDR2 SFDVKD, per germline. CDR3 region: CATSVTGQADTQYF. The DNA of the CDR3 is TGTGCCACCAGTGTAACTGGACAGGCAGATACGCAGTATTTT.

The chain is built from TRBV19 and TRBJ2-5; 10 nucleotides match TRBD2. V trimming: 4 bases; J trimming: 5 bases; junction bases outside the gene matches: 19. CDR3 size: 19 residues. In germline, CDR1 is LNHDA, CDR2 SQIVND (reference sequence). CDR3 coding DNA: TGTGCCAGTAGTACTAGCCTCCTTGGACTAGCGGCTAGGCGGGAGACCCAGTACTTC. Translation gives CASSTSLLGLAARRETQYF.

The chain couples TRBV5-1 to TRBJ2-5; 9 nucleotides match TRBD1. Losses at the gene ends were 0 bases for V and 5 bases for J; bases not matched to a gene: 5. The germline V gene encodes CDR1 SGHRS and CDR2 YFSETQ. This CDR3 is built from 15 residues. CDR3 in amino acids: CASSLVGQGRETQYF. CDR3 nucleotide sequence: TGCGCCAGCAGCTTGGTGGGACAGGGACGGGAGACCCAGTACTTC.

The rearrangement joins TRBV10-3 to TRBJ1-1; tentatively, D is TRBD1 (6 bases). CDR1 is ENHRY, CDR2 SYGVKD, per germline. V lost 2 bases, J lost 2 bases, and 27 bases lay in between. The CDR3 runs 20 residues. CDR3 DNA sequence: TGTGCCATCAGTGAGCCAGGACGTCAGGGGTCGGAAGAAACAAACACTGAAGCTTTCTTT. Amino acids: CAISEPGRQGSEETNTEAFF.

The rearrangement links TRBV19 to TRBJ1-3, with 11 bases lining up with TRBD1. The V gene end was trimmed by 3 bases and the J gene end by 5 bases; junction bases not matched to a gene: 6. CDR3 length: 16 amino acids. Looked up from germline, CDR1 is LNHDA and CDR2 is SQIVND (reference sequence). This CDR3 is CASSISGQGDRNTIYF. The CDR3 nucleotides read TGTGCCAGTAGTATTTCGGGACAGGGGGATCGAAACACCATATATTTT.

The chain has TRBV27 and TRBJ1-2; D is unresolved. Looked up from germline, CDR1 is MNHEY and CDR2 is SMNVEV (reference sequence). The CDR3 runs 12 residues. Trimming pared 3 bases from V and 7 bases from J, leaving 9 bases between. Written as DNA, the CDR3 is TGTGCCAGCAGTTTGCGGGGTTTTGGCTACACCTTC. Translation gives CASSLRGFGYTF.

The chain joins TRBV19 to TRBJ2-7, with D hard to call. Germline V gives CDR1 LNHDA, CDR2 SQIVND (reference sequence). This CDR3 spans 15 amino acids. The V end was cut by 3 bases, the J end by 0 bases, with 12 bases between. As DNA, the CDR3 is TGTGCCAGTAGTATCGAAAGGGATAGCTCCTACGAGCAGTACTTC. Translation gives CASSIERDSSYEQYF.

The chain links TRBV10-1 to TRBJ2-5, with no clear D. The CDR3 sequence is 15 residues long. Germline loops: CDR1 WNHNN, CDR2 SYGVQD (reference sequence). Trimming took 3 bases from V and 4 from J, leaving 15 bases between them. CDR3 in amino acids: CASSEVGVARETQYF. The CDR3 DNA sequence: TGCGCCAGCAGTGAAGTTGGGGTGGCGAGAGAGACCCAGTACTTC.

This sequence joins TRBV7-2 and TRBJ1-6; the D gene is possibly TRBD1 (6 bases). V dropped 2 bases and J dropped 4 bases, with 18 bases sitting between them. This CDR3 contains 18 residues. The germline gives CDR1 SGHTA, CDR2 FQGNSA. DNA for the CDR3: TGTGCCAGCAGCTTATGGGGGGCTTCGGATACTTATAATTCACCCCTCCACTTT. This gives the protein CASSLWGASDTYNSPLHF. The entire variable domain, with the rest obtained from reference TRBV7-2 and TRBJ1-6, is as follows: GAGVSQSPSNKVTEKGKDVELRCDPISGHTALYWYRQSLGQGLEFLIYFQGNSAPDKSGLPSDRFSAERTGGSVSTLTIQRTQQEDSAVYLCASSLWGASDTYNSPLHFGNGTRLTVT.

This clone appeared a single time. The rearrangement links TRBV6-2 or TRBV6-3 to TRBJ1-5, with D possibly TRBD1 on 5 matching bases. The germline V and J ends were trimmed by 4 bases and 0 bases, with 10 bases remaining between them. The CDR3 loop spans 15 amino acids. Looked up from germline, CDR1 is MNHEY and CDR2 is SVGEGT. CDR3 DNA: TGTGCCAGCAGTTCCCGGACATTTAGCAATCAGCCCCAGCATTTT. Amino acid sequence: CASSSRTFSNQPQHF.

The rearrangement uses TRBV28 and TRBJ2-3; unclear D gene. Germline lookup yields CDR1 MDHEN and CDR2 SYDVKM. The CDR3 consists of 12 residues. Trimming cost V 4 bases and J 2 bases, with 4 bases left between them. The CDR3, as DNA: TGTGCCAGCAGTTCCACCACAGATACGCAGTATTTT. Encoded protein: CASSSTTDTQYF.

The V call is TRBV5-5, the J call TRBJ1-5; D is perhaps TRBD1 (6 bases). Germline V lookup: CDR1 SGHKS, CDR2 YYEKEE (reference sequence). The CDR3 runs 15 residues. V lost 1 base to trimming and J lost 2 bases, with 10 bases between them. CDR3 region: CASSLNRAGNQPQHF. The CDR3 DNA reads as TGTGCCAGCAGCTTGAACAGGGCGGGCAATCAGCCCCAGCATTTT.